This is a list of T cell receptor beta chains from one sample in a study of shared clonotypes between healthy human individuals. Sequencing used immunoSEQ multiplex PCR; TCRdb keeps in-frame clones, though not all of them. Of about 700,000 clones in the sample, about 91% are singletons; the top ten hold 24%. Sequencing used naive CD8+ T cells sorted from blood. These receptors all come from a young man in good health. Each CDR3 is given with its conserved first and last residue. Fields, in order: V gene, D gene, J gene, clone size, CDR3 protein, CDR3 DNA. The D gene is left open where the match is weak. Not every row has a clone size; where given, it reads once, few, many or a size class.

V: TRBV6-6
D: NA
J: TRBJ1-2
size: NA
CDR3: CASGGTHGYTF
DNA: TGTGCCAGCGGGGGGACCCATGGCTACACCTTC

V: TRBV7-9
D: NA
J: TRBJ1-1
size: NA
CDR3: CASSLENTEAFF
DNA: TGTGCCAGCAGCCTAGAGAACACTGAAGCTTTCTTT

V: TRBV27
D: NA
J: TRBJ1-1
size: NA
CDR3: CASSSSKGSNTEAFF
DNA: TGTGCCAGCAGTTCGTCAAAGGGATCGAACACTGAAGCTTTCTTT

V: TRBV11-1
D: TRBD1
J: TRBJ2-5
size: NA
CDR3: CASSNPGGAGTQYF
DNA: TGTGCCAGCAGCAATCCAGGGGGCGCGGGGACCCAGTACTTC

V: TRBV11-2
D: NA
J: TRBJ2-3
size: NA
CDR3: CASSPEVYTDTQYF
DNA: TGTGCCAGCAGCCCAGAGGTCTACACAGATACGCAGTATTTT

V: TRBV7-9
D: TRBD1
J: TRBJ1-1
size: once
CDR3: CASSKQGENTEAFF
DNA: TGTGCCAGCAGCAAACAGGGGGAGAACACTGAAGCTTTCTTT

V: TRBV6-5
D: NA
J: TRBJ1-5
size: NA
CDR3: CASRSIGALQPQHF
DNA: TGTGCCAGCAGATCTATTGGGGCTTTACAGCCCCAGCATTTT

V: TRBV9
D: TRBD2
J: TRBJ2-5
size: NA
CDR3: CASSSGLAVQETQYF
DNA: TGTGCCAGCAGTTCTGGACTAGCGGTTCAAGAGACCCAGTACTTC

V: TRBV9
D: TRBD1
J: TRBJ2-5
size: NA
CDR3: CASSPWDRQETQYF
DNA: TGTGCCAGCAGCCCCTGGGACAGGCAAGAGACCCAGTACTTC

V: TRBV27
D: TRBD2
J: TRBJ2-7
size: NA
CDR3: CASSLRRTSDSYEQYF
DNA: TGTGCCAGCAGTTTACGTCGCACTAGCGACTCCTACGAGCAGTACTTC

V: TRBV5-5
D: NA
J: TRBJ2-7
size: NA
CDR3: CASSLLPYEQYF
DNA: TGTGCCAGCAGCTTGCTGCCCTACGAGCAGTACTTC

V: TRBV5-5
D: NA
J: TRBJ2-7
size: NA
CDR3: CASSLYFGKRGYEQYF
DNA: TGTGCCAGCAGCTTGTATTTTGGGAAAAGGGGGTACGAGCAGTACTTC

V: TRBV7-9
D: NA
J: TRBJ1-2
size: once
CDR3: CASSLGGRQNYGYTF
DNA: TGTGCCAGCAGCTTGGGCGGCAGGCAGAACTATGGCTACACCTTC

V: TRBV7-9
D: NA
J: TRBJ2-1
size: NA
CDR3: CASSSAGSNNEQFF
DNA: TGTGCCAGCAGCTCCGCGGGGAGCAACAATGAGCAGTTCTTC

V: TRBV27
D: TRBD1
J: TRBJ1-1
size: NA
CDR3: CASSLSVAGQAEAFF
DNA: TGTGCCAGCAGTTTATCGGTCGCGGGACAGGCTGAAGCTTTCTTT

V: TRBV18
D: NA
J: TRBJ2-3
size: NA
CDR3: CASSPPSRGAPDTQYF
DNA: TGTGCCAGCTCACCACCGTCACGGGGGGCCCCAGATACGCAGTATTTT

V: TRBV7-9
D: TRBD1
J: TRBJ2-1
size: NA
CDR3: CASRGRQGRDNEQFF
DNA: TGTGCCAGCAGGGGACGACAGGGTAGGGACAATGAGCAGTTCTTC

V: TRBV29-1
D: TRBD2
J: TRBJ2-5
size: NA
CDR3: CSVGGAGGEGETQYF
DNA: TGCAGCGTTGGGGGGGCGGGAGGCGAGGGAGAGACCCAGTACTTC

V: TRBV4-3
D: TRBD1
J: TRBJ2-3
size: NA
CDR3: CASSQRGGAGTDTQYF
DNA: TGCGCCAGCAGCCAACGAGGGGGCGCGGGCACAGATACGCAGTATTTT

V: TRBV7-2
D: TRBD1
J: TRBJ2-3
size: NA
CDR3: CASSWTGRFTDTQYF
DNA: TGTGCCAGCAGCTGGACAGGGAGATTCACAGATACGCAGTATTTT

V: TRBV25-1
D: NA
J: TRBJ1-1
size: NA
CDR3: CASILGEHTEAFF
DNA: TGTGCCAGCATACTTGGCGAGCACACTGAAGCTTTCTTT

V: TRBV5-6
D: NA
J: TRBJ2-3
size: NA
CDR3: CASTIEPGSSTDTQYF
DNA: TGTGCCAGCACCATCGAACCAGGCTCTAGCACAGATACGCAGTATTTT

V: TRBV16
D: TRBD1
J: TRBJ1-2
size: NA
CDR3: CASSQPDREDTF
DNA: TGTGCCAGCAGCCAACCGGACAGGGAAGACACCTTC

V: TRBV19
D: NA
J: TRBJ2-1
size: once
CDR3: CASSIFGLYNEQFF
DNA: TGTGCCAGTAGTATATTCGGCTTGTACAATGAGCAGTTCTTC

V: TRBV19
D: NA
J: TRBJ2-7
size: NA
CDR3: CASSPTPRDSYEQYF
DNA: TGTGCCAGTAGTCCTACGCCCAGGGACTCCTACGAGCAGTACTTC

V: TRBV5-1
D: TRBD2
J: TRBJ2-3
size: NA
CDR3: CASSLSGNTDTQYF
DNA: TGCGCCAGCAGCTTGAGCGGGAACACAGATACGCAGTATTTT

V: TRBV6-5
D: TRBD1
J: TRBJ2-7
size: NA
CDR3: CASSYSFGTGANEQYF
DNA: TGTGCCAGCAGTTACTCGTTCGGGACAGGGGCTAACGAGCAGTACTTC

V: TRBV19
D: TRBD2
J: TRBJ2-7
size: NA
CDR3: CASSAGPSGYYEQYF
DNA: TGTGCCAGTAGTGCGGGCCCTAGCGGATACTACGAGCAGTACTTC